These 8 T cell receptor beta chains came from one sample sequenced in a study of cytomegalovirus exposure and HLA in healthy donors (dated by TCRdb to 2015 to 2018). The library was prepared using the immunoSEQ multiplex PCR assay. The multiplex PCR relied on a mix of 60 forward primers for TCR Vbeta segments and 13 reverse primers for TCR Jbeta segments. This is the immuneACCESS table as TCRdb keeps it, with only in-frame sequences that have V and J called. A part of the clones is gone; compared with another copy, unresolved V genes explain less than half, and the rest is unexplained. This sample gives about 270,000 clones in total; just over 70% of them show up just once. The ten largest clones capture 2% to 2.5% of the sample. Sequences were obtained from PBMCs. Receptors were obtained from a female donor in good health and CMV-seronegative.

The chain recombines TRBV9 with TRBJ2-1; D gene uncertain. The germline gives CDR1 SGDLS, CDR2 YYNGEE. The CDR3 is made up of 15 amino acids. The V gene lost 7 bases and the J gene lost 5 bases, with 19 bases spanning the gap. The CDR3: CASGTALSFDNEQFF. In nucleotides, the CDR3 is TGTGCCAGCGGCACAGCTTTAAGTTTCGACAATGAGCAGTTCTTC. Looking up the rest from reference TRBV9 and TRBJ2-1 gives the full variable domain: DSGVTQTPKHLITATGQRVTLRCSPRSGDLSVYWYQQSLDQGLQFLIQYYNGEERAKGNILERFSAQQFPDLHSELNLSSLELGDSALYFCASGTALSFDNEQFFGPGTRLTVL.

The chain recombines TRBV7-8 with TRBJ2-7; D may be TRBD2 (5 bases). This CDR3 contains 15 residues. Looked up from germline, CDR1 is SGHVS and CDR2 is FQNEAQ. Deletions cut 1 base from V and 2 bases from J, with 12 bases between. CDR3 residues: CASSLDWLGAYEQYF. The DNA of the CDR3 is TGTGCCAGCAGCTTAGATTGGCTGGGAGCCTACGAGCAGTACTTC.

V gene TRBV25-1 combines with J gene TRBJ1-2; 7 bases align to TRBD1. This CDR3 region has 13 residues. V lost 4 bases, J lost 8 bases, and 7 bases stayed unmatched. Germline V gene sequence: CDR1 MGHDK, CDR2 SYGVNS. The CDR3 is CASSGTGARGYTF. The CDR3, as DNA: TGTGCCAGCAGTGGTACAGGGGCGCGAGGCTACACCTTC.

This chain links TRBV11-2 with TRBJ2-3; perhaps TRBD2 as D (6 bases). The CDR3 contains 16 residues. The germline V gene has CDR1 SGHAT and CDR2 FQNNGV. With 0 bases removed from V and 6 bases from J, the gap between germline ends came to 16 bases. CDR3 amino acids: CASSLDHGEGRDTQYF. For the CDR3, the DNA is TGTGCCAGCAGCTTAGATCATGGAGAGGGGAGGGATACGCAGTATTTT.

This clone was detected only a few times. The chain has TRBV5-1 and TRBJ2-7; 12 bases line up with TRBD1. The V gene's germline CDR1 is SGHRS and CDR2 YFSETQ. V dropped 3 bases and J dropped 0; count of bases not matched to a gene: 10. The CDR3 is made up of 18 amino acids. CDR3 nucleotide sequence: TGCGCCAGCAGCTGGACACCGGGACAGGGGGCCAGCTCCTACGAGCAGTACTTC. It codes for CASSWTPGQGASSYEQYF.

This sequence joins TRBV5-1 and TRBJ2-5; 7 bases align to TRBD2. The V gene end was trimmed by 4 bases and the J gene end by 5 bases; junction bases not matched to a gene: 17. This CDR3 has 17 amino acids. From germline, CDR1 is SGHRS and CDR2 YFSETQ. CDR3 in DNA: TGCGCCAGCAGCCTAAAAGTGGGAGGGCCAGGCGGGGAGACCCAGTACTTC. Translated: CASSLKVGGPGGETQYF.

CDR3 DNA: TGTGCCAGCAGCTTAGGTGGTGGGAGGGTCTACAATGAGCAGTTCTTC. Translating gives CASSLGGGRVYNEQFF. The rearrangement joins TRBV11-1 to TRBJ2-1, with TRBD2 matching 7 bases. The CDR3 contains 16 residues. Trimming cost V 1 base and J 3 bases; bases outside gene matches: 6. CDR1 is SGHAT and CDR2 is FQDESV in the germline V gene (reference sequence).

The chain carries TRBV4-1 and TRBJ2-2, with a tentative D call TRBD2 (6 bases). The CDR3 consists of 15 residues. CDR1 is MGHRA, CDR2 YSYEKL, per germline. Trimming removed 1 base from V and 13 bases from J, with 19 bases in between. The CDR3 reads CASSQVAVGLRGLFF. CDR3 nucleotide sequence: TGCGCCAGCAGCCAAGTAGCGGTCGGCCTCCGGGGGCTGTTTTTT.